The next 17 T cell receptor beta chains were all read from a single sample in a study of cytomegalovirus exposure and HLA in healthy donors. This PCR relied on a set of 60 Vbeta primers and 13 Jbeta primers. The repertoire was sequenced with immunoSEQ multiplex PCR; TCRdb's copy has only in-frame clones and lacks some. The listing records about 160,000 clones. Sequencing was done on a sample of PBMCs. The origin of the receptors is a woman in her sixties or seventies in good health and CMV-seronegative.

The V gene is TRBV6-5, the J gene TRBJ1-5; the D gene is possibly TRBD1 (6 bases). V dropped 2 bases and J dropped 6 bases, with 11 bases sitting between them. From germline, CDR1 is MNHEY and CDR2 SVGAGI. The CDR3 totals 14 residues. The CDR3 is CASSYNQGIQPQHF. As DNA, the CDR3 is TGTGCCAGCAGTTACAATCAGGGGATTCAGCCCCAGCATTTT.

V gene TRBV2 combines with J gene TRBJ1-6; a possible D gene is TRBD1 (5 bases). CDR1 SNHLY and CDR2 FYNNEI come from the germline V gene. This CDR3 contains 13 residues. Trimming cost V 4 bases and J 7 bases, with 8 bases left between them. The CDR3 reads CASSGQGNSPLHF. CDR3 nucleotide sequence: TGTGCCAGCAGTGGGCAGGGAAATTCACCCCTCCACTTT.

This sequence joins TRBV5-1 and TRBJ2-1; 14 bases are shared with TRBD2. The CDR3 contains 16 residues. The ends lost 3 bases at V and 5 bases at J; junction bases unmatched: 4. CDR1 is SGHRS and CDR2 is YFSETQ in the germline V gene. CDR3 in amino acids: CASSSLTSGRDNEQFF. The DNA of the CDR3 is TGCGCCAGCAGCTCCCTGACTAGCGGGAGGGACAATGAGCAGTTCTTC.

The chain combines TRBV5-1 with TRBJ1-1, with a weak D call TRBD1 (5 bases). CDR1 and CDR2 from the germline V gene are SGHRS and YFSETQ. This CDR3 has 14 residues. Trimming left V 4 bases short and J 0 bases short, with 10 bases between. The CDR3 nucleotides are TGCGCCAGCAGCACAGGATTCATGAACACTGAAGCTTTCTTT. Amino acid sequence: CASSTGFMNTEAFF.

The chain couples TRBV19 to TRBJ2-7, with D uncertain. This CDR3 comprises 14 residues. CDR1 is LNHDA and CDR2 is SQIVND in the germline V gene (reference sequence). V gave up 6 bases and J gave up 2 bases, with 14 bases separating them. The CDR3, as DNA: TGTGCCAGTAGCCCCCGATGGCAAGCCTACGAGCAGTACTTC. Protein: CASSPRWQAYEQYF.

V gene TRBV19 combines with J gene TRBJ1-2; D gene unclear. Looked up from germline, CDR1 is LNHDA and CDR2 is SQIVND (reference sequence). CDR3 length: 13 residues. V lost 3 bases and J lost 1, with 6 bases in between. DNA for the CDR3: TGTGCCAGTAGTATGGGCCTTAACTATGGCTACACCTTC. Translated, it gives CASSMGLNYGYTF.

V gene TRBV7-7 combines with J gene TRBJ2-2; 13 bases are shared with TRBD2. V shed 5 bases and J 3 bases; nucleotides not matched to a gene: 6. CDR3 size: 17 residues. Germline V gene data show CDR1 as SSHAT and CDR2 as FNYEAQ (reference sequence). The CDR3 DNA reads TGTGCCAGCAGCAAAAGGACTAGCGGGGGAGACACCGGGGAGCTGTTTTTT. It codes for CASSKRTSGGDTGELFF.

The chain uses TRBV5-1 and TRBJ1-1; possible D gene TRBD1, 6 bases. Trimming shortened V by 4 bases and J by 5 bases, and 21 bases separated the two germline ends. The CDR3 extends over 16 amino acids. Germline V gene lookup returns CDR1 SGHRS and CDR2 YFSETQ. The CDR3 DNA follows: TGCGCCAGCAGCCCCCCGATGGCAGGGGAGGGAACTGAAGCTTTCTTT. This translates into CASSPPMAGEGTEAFF.

The chain has TRBV7-9 and TRBJ2-5, with TRBD1 matching 11 bases. J lost 5 bases, V lost 4 bases, and 6 bases had no gene match. CDR1 is SEHNR, CDR2 FQNEAQ, per germline (reference sequence). The length of the CDR3 is 15 residues. The CDR3 coding sequence is TGTGCCAGCAGCTCCAGGACAGGGGGCGGGGAGACCCAGTACTTC. Its protein product is CASSSRTGGGETQYF.

The genes are TRBV10-3 and TRBJ1-5; D unresolved. This CDR3 has 16 amino acids. Germline assignment: CDR1 ENHRY and CDR2 SYGVKD. Trimming removed 2 bases from V and 0 bases from J, with 11 bases in between. The CDR3 spells CAISEGRQHSNQPQHF. In DNA form, the CDR3 reads TGTGCCATCAGTGAGGGCAGACAACATAGCAATCAGCCCCAGCATTTT.

The chain combines TRBV18 with TRBJ2-6; D gene ambiguous. This CDR3 comprises 16 residues. Germline CDR1 is KGHSH and CDR2 is LQKENI. Between the trimmed V and J ends, which lost 2 bases and 1 base, there was a span of 9 bases. CDR3 residues: CASSPNFFSGANVLTF. The CDR3, as DNA: TGTGCCAGCTCACCAAACTTCTTTTCTGGGGCCAACGTCCTGACTTTC.

The V and J genes are TRBV6-5 and TRBJ1-6, with a weak D call TRBD1 (5 bases). Per the germline V gene, CDR1 is MNHEY and CDR2 is SVGAGI. Between the trimmed V and J ends, which lost 4 bases and 9 bases, there was a span of 16 bases. This CDR3 is built from 15 residues. The CDR3 is CASSFQRPGLSPLHF. In DNA form, the CDR3 reads TGTGCCAGCAGTTTTCAACGGCCAGGGCTTTCACCCCTCCACTTT.

This rearrangement joins TRBV28 to TRBJ1-1, with 8 bases fitting TRBD1. CDR3 length: 15 residues. V dropped 5 bases and J dropped 1; count of bases not matched to a gene: 6. Germline CDR1 reads MDHEN; CDR2 reads SYDVKM. DNA of the CDR3: TGTGCCAGCAGTCAGACAGGGGTAAGGAACACTGAAGCTTTCTTT. It specifies CASSQTGVRNTEAFF.

This chain joins TRBV5-1 and TRBJ1-1; D is perhaps TRBD1 (5 bases). V lost 0 bases to trimming and J lost 3 bases, with 18 bases between them. This CDR3 contains 17 residues. Germline V lookup: CDR1 SGHRS, CDR2 YFSETQ. DNA for the CDR3: TGCGCCAGCAGCTTGGGGGGACTCAGGGCGGCGGACACTGAAGCTTTCTTT. Translating it yields CASSLGGLRAADTEAFF.

In nucleotides, the CDR3 is TGTGCCAGCAGTAAAGGAGGCAGCGATGGCTACACCTTC. Translation: CASSKGGSDGYTF. This chain connects TRBV6-6 to TRBJ1-2; D remains unclear. The CDR3 has 13 residues. CDR1 and CDR2 (germline): MNHNY, SVGAGI (reference sequence). Trimming removed 5 bases at V and 6 bases at J, with 13 bases between.

The CDR3 protein is CASSQTPGMEQYF. The DNA for the CDR3 is TGTGCCAGCAGCCAGACCCCAGGGATGGAGCAGTACTTC. The chain is built from TRBV6-4 and TRBJ2-7; D is possibly TRBD1 (5 bases). Trimming left V 6 bases short and J 7 bases short, with 16 bases between. CDR3 length: 13 residues. CDR1 is MRHNA and CDR2 is SNTAGT in the germline V gene.

J is TRBJ2-1 and V is TRBV20-1; 11 positions match TRBD2. Looked up from germline, CDR1 is DFQATT and CDR2 is SNEGSKA (reference sequence). The V gene end was trimmed by 8 bases and the J gene end by 9 bases; junction bases not matched to a gene: 3. The CDR3 has 11 amino acids. The CDR3 reads CSYSGRVEQFF. The CDR3 DNA sequence: TGCAGTTATAGCGGGAGGGTTGAGCAGTTCTTC.